This is a list of T cell receptor beta chains from one sample in a study of OX40 agonist ivuxolimab in advanced cancers. Measured with immunoSEQ multiplex PCR; TCRdb has only the in-frame clones, and not every one. The repertoire holds about 49,000 clones, with 85% as singletons. The starting material was CD4+ or CD8+ T cells sorted from blood, obtained in a trial of the OX40 agonist ivuxolimab. The receptor set was obtained from an adult with an advanced solid tumor such as melanoma, head and neck, liver or kidney cancer. Both conserved end residues are part of each CDR3. The D gene is left open where the match is weak. A row's size may be missing; if present it is once, few, many or a size class.

clone_size	v_call	j_call	d_call	cdr3_aa	cdr3_nt
.	TRBV9	TRBJ2-4	.	CASTESGKSGNIQYF	TGTGCCAGCACCGAATCCGGGAAGAGTGGAAACATTCAGTACTTC
.	TRBV6-5	TRBJ1-3	TRBD1	CASSYLGQGDGNTIYF	TGTGCCAGCAGTTACCTTGGACAGGGAGACGGAAACACCATATATTTT
.	TRBV7-8	TRBJ2-3	.	CASSLEGGGPDTQYF	TGTGCCAGCAGCTTAGAAGGGGGGGGGCCAGATACGCAGTATTTT
.	TRBV28	TRBJ1-6	.	CASSPQTYNSPLHF	TGTGCCAGCAGCCCCCAGACATATAATTCACCCCTCCACTTT
.	TRBV7-9	TRBJ2-1	TRBD1	CASSFPGQAYNEQFF	TGTGCCAGCAGCTTCCCGGGACAGGCCTACAATGAGCAGTTCTTC
.	TRBV5-1	TRBJ1-1	.	CASTHSGLGGNTEAFF	TGCGCCAGCACTCATAGCGGGCTTGGGGGGAACACTGAAGCTTTCTTT
.	TRBV10-3	TRBJ2-3	TRBD2	CAISESELAGQDTQYF	TGTGCCATCAGTGAGTCGGAGCTAGCGGGGCAAGATACGCAGTATTTT
few	TRBV27	TRBJ1-6	TRBD1	CASSSDRGNSPLHF	TGTGCCAGCAGTTCGGACAGGGGTAATTCACCCCTCCACTTT
.	TRBV19	TRBJ1-5	TRBD1	CASSKTGVSNQPQHF	TGTGCCAGTAGTAAGACAGGGGTTAGCAATCAGCCCCAGCATTTT
.	TRBV10-1	TRBJ2-1	TRBD2	CASSDSGGDNEQFF	TGCGCCAGCAGCGATAGCGGGGGGGACAATGAGCAGTTCTTC
.	TRBV9	TRBJ1-5	.	CASSPTGNFDQPQHF	TGTGCCAGCAGCCCTACAGGGAATTTCGATCAGCCCCAGCATTTT
.	TRBV19	TRBJ2-1	TRBD2	CASRASGGLSYNEQFF	TGTGCCAGTAGGGCTAGCGGGGGTTTATCCTACAATGAGCAGTTCTTC
few	TRBV6-5	TRBJ1-6	.	CASSLGEDKPLHF	TGTGCCAGCAGTCTAGGGGAGGATAAACCCCTCCACTTT
.	TRBV6-5	TRBJ1-2	TRBD1	CASSSLGGAWGYTF	TGTGCCAGCAGTTCTCTAGGGGGCGCATGGGGCTACACCTTC
.	TRBV4-2	TRBJ1-2	.	CASSQGWSDRNYGYTF	TGTGCCAGCAGCCAAGGTTGGTCAGACCGAAACTATGGCTACACCTTC
.	TRBV15	TRBJ2-1	TRBD1	CATSSFDRGSYNEQFF	TGTGCCACCAGCAGCTTCGACAGGGGCTCCTACAATGAGCAGTTCTTC
.	TRBV4-2	TRBJ2-7	TRBD1	CASSQEGDRGYEQYF	TGTGCCAGCAGCCAAGAAGGAGACAGGGGCTACGAGCAGTACTTC
.	TRBV28	TRBJ2-1	.	CASSVRDNEQFF	TGTGCCAGCAGCGTCCGGGACAATGAGCAGTTCTTC
.	TRBV9	TRBJ2-1	.	CASSVGETVSYNEQFF	TGTGCCAGCAGCGTAGGGGAAACAGTTTCCTACAATGAGCAGTTCTTC
.	TRBV9	TRBJ2-3	.	CASSVERDKAAGTDTQYF	TGTGCCAGCAGCGTAGAAAGGGACAAGGCTGCTGGCACAGATACGCAGTATTTT
.	TRBV19	TRBJ2-2	.	CASSILGGSVPGELFF	TGTGCCAGTAGTATACTCGGGGGCTCAGTACCCGGGGAGCTGTTTTTT
.	TRBV28	TRBJ2-1	.	CASSFLGAHNEQFF	TGTGCCAGCAGTTTTCTTGGGGCCCACAATGAGCAGTTCTTC
.	TRBV27	TRBJ1-2	.	CASIPTAGLTYGYTF	TGTGCCAGCATCCCGACGGCAGGATTAACCTATGGCTACACCTTC
once	TRBV4-3	TRBJ2-5	TRBD2	CASSQEIAGAAKETQYF	TGCGCCAGCAGCCAAGAAATAGCGGGGGCCGCAAAAGAGACCCAGTACTTC
.	TRBV7-2	TRBJ2-1	.	CGGARDEQFF	TGTGGGGGGGCAAGGGATGAGCAGTTCTTC
.	TRBV11-2	TRBJ1-2	.	CASSIKPDPSPLHYGYTF	TGTGCCAGCAGCATAAAGCCGGATCCCTCGCCCCTCCACTATGGCTACACCTTC
.	TRBV5-4	TRBJ1-1	TRBD1	CASSLGTGLNTEAFF	TGTGCCAGCAGCTTGGGGACAGGGCTGAACACTGAAGCTTTCTTT
.	TRBV13	TRBJ1-2	TRBD1	CASSATGTDGGYGYTF	TGTGCCAGCAGCGCAACCGGGACAGATGGCGGCTATGGCTACACCTTC
.	TRBV9	TRBJ2-1	.	CASSGDGSSYNEQFF	TGTGCCAGCAGCGGGGACGGGAGCTCCTACAATGAGCAGTTCTTC
.	TRBV11-2	TRBJ1-1	.	CASSLDPAVTEAFF	TGTGCCAGCAGCTTAGATCCAGCAGTAACTGAAGCTTTCTTT
.	TRBV27	TRBJ1-1	.	CASSLGTNTEAFF	TGTGCCAGCAGTTTAGGCACGAACACTGAAGCTTTCTTT
.	TRBV7-8	TRBJ2-3	TRBD2	CASSVLAGTSTDTQYF	TGTGCCAGCAGCGTGCTAGCGGGGACTAGCACAGATACGCAGTATTTT
.	TRBV29-1	TRBJ2-5	TRBD1	CSVDGDAGTGTSQKTQYF	TGCAGCGTTGACGGGGACGCCGGGACAGGGACTTCCCAGAAGACCCAGTACTTC
.	TRBV7-6	TRBJ2-1	TRBD2	CASSLIMSGGSIYNEQFF	TGTGCCAGCAGCTTAATAATGTCGGGGGGGTCGATTTACAATGAGCAGTTCTTC
.	TRBV19	TRBJ1-1	.	CASSPGWTEAFF	TGTGCCAGTAGCCCAGGATGGACTGAAGCTTTCTTT
.	TRBV7-9	TRBJ1-2	.	CASSLEGRDGYTF	TGTGCCAGCAGCTTAGAAGGGAGAGATGGCTACACCTTC
once	TRBV4-3	TRBJ1-6	.	CASSQDFSSYNSPLHF	TGCGCCAGCAGCCAAGATTTTAGCTCCTATAATTCACCCCTCCACTTT
.	TRBV6-5	TRBJ2-3	TRBD2	CASSYGTSGTDTQYF	TGTGCCAGCAGTTACGGGACTAGCGGCACAGATACGCAGTATTTT